Here is one T cell receptor beta chain with its context. Profiled with immunoSEQ multiplex PCR; TCRdb holds only in-frame clones, not every one. The data contain roughly 80,000 clones, about 84% of them singletons. The CDR3 is 14 amino acids. Germline-derived CDR1 and CDR2 are MDHEN and SYDVKM. V lost 7 bases to trimming and J lost 0 bases, with 9 bases between them. The data were obtained in a study of T cell clones after liver transplantation. Overall study: In this trial, immunosuppression withdrawal was attempted within 2 years of liver transplant. Three of the eight recipients were HCV-positive; the rest had non-autoimmune, non-viral transplant indications. Tolerance: complete withdrawal held at least one year, liver enzymes staying within twice normal.

The starting material was CD4+ T cells from blood, obtained 45 to 46 months after liver transplant. This chain joins TRBV28 and TRBJ1-4; the D is unclear. The sequence derives from a human patient who received a liver transplant. Among the T cells, some may be from the graft donor. The CDR3 region has the DNA TGTGCCAGCAAAAACACCCCAACTAATGAAAAACTGTTTTTT. The encoded protein is CASKNTPTNEKLFF.